A selection of T cell receptor beta chains follows, all from one sample in a study of tumor-infiltrating lymphocytes in localized non-small cell lung cancer. Profiling relied on immunoSEQ multiplex PCR, and the TCRdb table lists in-frame clones only, not all of them. The profile shows around 16,000 clones, around 74% of them singletons. Sequences were obtained from lung tumor tissue. These receptors were obtained from a human donor with non-small cell lung cancer. The CDR3 runs from the conserved cysteine through the conserved F or W. The D gene is left open where the match is weak. Clone sizes are given selectively: once, few, many, or a class where the clone is expanded.

length,V,D,size,J,CDR3,DNA
15,TRBV11-2,NA,NA,TRBJ1-2,CASSLMKRGDYGYTF,TGTGCCAGCAGCTTAATGAAGCGGGGAGACTATGGCTACACCTTC
14,TRBV6-4,TRBD1,NA,TRBJ2-3,CASSDSMDRGTQYF,TGTGCCAGCAGTGACTCGATGGACAGGGGTACGCAGTATTTT
14,TRBV6-1,NA,NA,TRBJ1-5,CASSEGYSNQPQHF,TGTGCCAGCAGTGAAGGGTATAGCAATCAGCCCCAGCATTTT
14,TRBV5-4,NA,NA,TRBJ1-1,CASSLTDQNTEAFF,TGTGCCAGCAGCTTGACAGATCAAAACACTGAAGCTTTCTTT
15,TRBV6-5,NA,NA,TRBJ2-1,CASSPPWGTYNEQFF,TGTGCCAGCAGTCCTCCTTGGGGGACCTACAATGAGCAGTTCTTC
14,TRBV9,TRBD1,NA,TRBJ2-3,CASSVVGGEDTQYF,TGTGCCAGCAGCGTAGTAGGGGGCGAAGATACGCAGTATTTT
14,TRBV29-1,NA,NA,TRBJ2-5,CSVEEASYQETQYF,TGCAGCGTTGAAGAGGCCAGTTATCAAGAGACCCAGTACTTC
11,TRBV5-1,NA,few,TRBJ1-2,CASSSDYGYTF,TGCGCCAGCAGCTCGGACTATGGCTACACCTTC
16,TRBV2,NA,NA,TRBJ1-3,CASSEVQSPSGNTIYF,TGTGCCAGCAGTGAGGTGCAGAGTCCCTCTGGAAACACCATATATTTT
15,TRBV5-4,TRBD1,NA,TRBJ1-2,CASRRGQGASYGYTF,TGTGCCAGCAGACGGGGACAGGGGGCAAGCTATGGCTACACCTTC
16,TRBV15,NA,NA,TRBJ1-5,CATSPPARRGNQPQHF,TGTGCCACCAGCCCCCCTGCCAGGAGGGGCAATCAGCCCCAGCATTTT
14,TRBV7-9,NA,NA,TRBJ1-3,CASSPGVSGNTIYF,TGTGCCAGCAGCCCAGGGGTCTCTGGAAACACCATATATTTT
14,TRBV6-1,NA,NA,TRBJ2-7,CASRLAYSNYEQYF,TGTGCCAGCAGACTAGCTTACAGCAACTACGAGCAGTACTTC
19,TRBV10-3,TRBD2,NA,TRBJ2-3,CAISEGTSGGPGSTDTQYF,TGTGCCATCAGTGAGGGGACTAGCGGGGGCCCGGGGAGCACAGATACGCAGTATTTT
15,TRBV30,NA,once,TRBJ1-3,CAWRERELPGNTIYF,TGTGCCTGGAGGGAACGGGAACTACCTGGAAACACCATATATTTT
16,TRBV2,TRBD2,NA,TRBJ2-1,CASSRLAGGIGNEQFF,TGTGCCAGCAGCCGACTAGCGGGAGGGATAGGCAATGAGCAGTTCTTC
15,TRBV21-1,NA,medium-sized,TRBJ2-3,CASSPRSRREDTQYF,TGTGCCAGCAGCCCCCGAAGCAGGAGGGAAGATACGCAGTATTTT
15,TRBV11-2,TRBD1,NA,TRBJ2-7,CASRTTGTGAYEQYF,TGTGCCAGCAGAACCACCGGGACAGGGGCCTACGAGCAGTACTTC
16,TRBV7-8,TRBD1,once,TRBJ2-2,CASSQEDRGWTGELFF,TGTGCCAGCAGCCAGGAGGACAGGGGGTGGACCGGGGAGCTGTTTTTT
18,TRBV6-1,NA,few,TRBJ2-4,CASSEVRQGYKEGNIQYF,TGTGCCAGCAGTGAAGTAAGGCAGGGGTACAAAGAAGGGAACATTCAGTACTTC
14,TRBV5-6,TRBD1,few,TRBJ2-3,CASSSGQGTDTQYF,TGTGCCAGCAGCTCCGGACAGGGCACAGATACGCAGTATTTT
15,TRBV13,TRBD2,NA,TRBJ2-1,CASSRAGGWYNEQFF,TGTGCCAGCAGCCGGGCGGGGGGCTGGTACAATGAGCAGTTCTTC
14,TRBV6-5,TRBD1,medium-sized,TRBJ2-7,CASSSDRGSYEQYF,TGTGCCAGCAGTTCGGACAGGGGCTCCTACGAGCAGTACTTC
13,TRBV5-1,NA,NA,TRBJ2-3,CASSAGTTDTQYF,TGCGCCAGCAGCGCCGGGACTACAGATACGCAGTATTTT
16,TRBV5-1,NA,NA,TRBJ2-5,CASSPLGGWFRETQYF,TGCGCCAGCAGCCCTCTTGGGGGATGGTTCCGGGAGACCCAGTACTTC
15,TRBV7-3,NA,NA,TRBJ1-1,CASSLSPAMNTEAFF,TGTGCCAGCAGCCTCAGCCCCGCGATGAACACTGAAGCTTTCTTT
15,TRBV6-6,NA,NA,TRBJ1-1,CASSYGISENTEAFF,TGTGCCAGCAGTTATGGGATCAGCGAGAACACTGAAGCTTTCTTT
14,TRBV9,NA,NA,TRBJ2-5,CASSAQGLGETQYF,TGTGCCAGCAGCGCTCAGGGGCTTGGAGAGACCCAGTACTTC
14,TRBV6-5,TRBD1,NA,TRBJ1-1,CASRERTGLTEAFF,TGTGCCAGCAGGGAAAGGACAGGGTTGACTGAAGCTTTCTTT
14,TRBV7-2,NA,NA,TRBJ1-2,CASSSVRANYGYTF,TGTGCCAGCAGCTCCGTCAGGGCTAACTATGGCTACACCTTC
15,TRBV5-6,NA,NA,TRBJ1-1,CASSLRWGMNTEAFF,TGTGCCAGCAGCTTACGATGGGGCATGAACACTGAAGCTTTCTTT
16,TRBV19,TRBD1,few,TRBJ1-2,CASRPKEGQGTYGYTF,TGTGCCAGTAGACCGAAAGAGGGACAGGGGACCTATGGCTACACCTTC
13,TRBV5-1,TRBD1,NA,TRBJ2-7,CASSGQGDYEQYF,TGCGCCAGCTCAGGACAGGGGGACTACGAGCAGTACTTC
15,TRBV10-3,NA,NA,TRBJ1-5,CAISEGFNGNQPQHF,TGTGCCATCAGTGAAGGGTTCAATGGCAATCAGCCCCAGCATTTT
14,TRBV30,TRBD1,NA,TRBJ1-2,CASPARTGGFGYTF,TGTGCCTCCCCGGCCAGGACAGGGGGTTTTGGCTACACCTTC
14,TRBV25-1,NA,NA,TRBJ2-5,CASSEKTAQETQYF,TGTGCCAGCAGTGAAAAAACAGCTCAAGAGACCCAGTACTTC
13,TRBV5-6,NA,NA,TRBJ1-1,CASSSGLNTEAFF,TGTGCCAGCAGCTCGGGGCTGAACACTGAAGCTTTCTTT
13,TRBV6-1,NA,NA,TRBJ1-2,CASSEEHLNGYTF,TGTGCCAGCAGTGAAGAACACCTCAATGGCTACACCTTC
13,TRBV5-6,NA,NA,TRBJ1-5,CASSLGLNQPQHF,TGTGCCAGCAGCTTAGGCCTTAATCAGCCCCAGCATTTT
14,TRBV27,NA,NA,TRBJ1-2,CASSSGQGGYGYTF,TGTGCCAGCAGTTCTGGGCAGGGAGGGTATGGCTACACCTTC
15,TRBV5-1,TRBD2,medium-sized,TRBJ2-5,CASSLVGGGSGTQYF,TGCGCCAGCAGCTTGGTCGGCGGGGGATCAGGGACCCAGTACTTC
13,TRBV19,NA,NA,TRBJ2-7,CASSIAALYEQYF,TGTGCCAGTAGTATTGCAGCACTCTACGAGCAGTACTTC